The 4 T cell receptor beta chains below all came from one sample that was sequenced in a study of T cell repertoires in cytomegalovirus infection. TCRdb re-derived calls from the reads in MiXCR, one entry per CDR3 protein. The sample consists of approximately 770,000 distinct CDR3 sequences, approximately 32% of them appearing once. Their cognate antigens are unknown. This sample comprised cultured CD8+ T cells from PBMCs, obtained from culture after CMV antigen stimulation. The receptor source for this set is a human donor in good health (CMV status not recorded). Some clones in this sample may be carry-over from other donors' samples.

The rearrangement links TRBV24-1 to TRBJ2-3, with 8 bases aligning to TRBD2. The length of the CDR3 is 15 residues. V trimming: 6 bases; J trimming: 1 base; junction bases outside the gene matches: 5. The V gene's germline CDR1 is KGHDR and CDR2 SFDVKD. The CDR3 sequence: CATSKAGVGTDTQYF. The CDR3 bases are TGTGCCACCAGTAAAGCGGGGGTCGGCACAGATACGCAGTATTTT.

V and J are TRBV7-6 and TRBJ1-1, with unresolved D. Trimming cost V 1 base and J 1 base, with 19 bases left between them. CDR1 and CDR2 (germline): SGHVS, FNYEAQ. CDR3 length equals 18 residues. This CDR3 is CASSLGGVPFGGNTEAFF. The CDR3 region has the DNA TGTGCCAGCAGCTTAGGTGGGGTCCCATTTGGAGGGAACACTGAAGCTTTCTTT.

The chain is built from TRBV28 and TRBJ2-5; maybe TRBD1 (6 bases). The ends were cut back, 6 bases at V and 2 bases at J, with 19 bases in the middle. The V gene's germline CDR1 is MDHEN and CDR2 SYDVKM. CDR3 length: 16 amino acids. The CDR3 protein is CASRLPQGTDQETQYF. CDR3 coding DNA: TGTGCCAGCAGACTCCCTCAGGGGACCGATCAAGAGACCCAGTACTTC.

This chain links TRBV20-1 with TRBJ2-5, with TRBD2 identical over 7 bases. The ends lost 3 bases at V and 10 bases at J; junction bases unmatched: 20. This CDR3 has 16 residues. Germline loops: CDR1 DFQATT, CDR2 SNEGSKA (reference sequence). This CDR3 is CSASSVDSPSGRIQYF. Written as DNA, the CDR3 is TGCAGTGCTAGTTCGGTGGATTCGCCTAGCGGTCGTATCCAGTACTTC.